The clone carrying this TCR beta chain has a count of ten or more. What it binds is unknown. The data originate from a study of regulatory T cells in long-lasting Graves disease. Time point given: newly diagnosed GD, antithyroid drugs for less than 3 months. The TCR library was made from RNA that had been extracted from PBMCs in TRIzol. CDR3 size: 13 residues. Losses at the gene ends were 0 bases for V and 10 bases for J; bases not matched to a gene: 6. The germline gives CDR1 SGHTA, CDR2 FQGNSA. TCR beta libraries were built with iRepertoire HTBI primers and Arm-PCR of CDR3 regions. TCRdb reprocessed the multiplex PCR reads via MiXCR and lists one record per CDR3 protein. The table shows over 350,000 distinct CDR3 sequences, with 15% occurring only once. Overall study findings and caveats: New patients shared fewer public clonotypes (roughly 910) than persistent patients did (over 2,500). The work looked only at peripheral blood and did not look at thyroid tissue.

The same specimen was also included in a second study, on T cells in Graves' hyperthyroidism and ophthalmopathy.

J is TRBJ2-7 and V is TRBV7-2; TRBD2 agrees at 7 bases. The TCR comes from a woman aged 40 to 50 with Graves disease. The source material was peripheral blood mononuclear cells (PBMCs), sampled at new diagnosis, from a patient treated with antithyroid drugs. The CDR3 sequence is CASSLAPAGSQYF. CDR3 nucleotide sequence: TGTGCCAGCAGCTTAGCGCCAGCGGGAAGTCAGTACTTC.